What follows is one T cell receptor (beta chain) and its context. The assay was immunoSEQ multiplex PCR, and TCRdb's table has in-frame clones only and misses some. The data show approximately 70,000 clones, 75% to 85% seen once. The data belong to a study of T cell responses to AZD1222 COVID-19 vaccine. Across the whole study: Both about-4-week and about-12-week second-dose recipients were combined.

Germline V lookup: CDR1 SNHLY, CDR2 FYNNEI. The CDR3 extends over 15 amino acids. V gave up 2 bases and J gave up 3 bases, with 14 bases separating them. Material: peripheral blood, obtained on day 0 of AZD1222 vaccination. The receptor was derived from an adult in good health. The chain employs TRBV2 and TRBJ2-7, with TRBD2 as a possible D gene (5 bases). This CDR3 is CASSESDPGNYEQYF. CDR3 coding DNA: TGTGCCAGCAGTGAATCGGACCCCGGGAACTACGAGCAGTACTTC.